These 15 T cell receptor beta chains were sequenced from one sample in a study of T cell clonality in common variable immunodeficiency. Regarding the study as a whole: Reportedly, TCR beta sequences from common variable immunodeficiency showed fewer deletions and N-nucleotide insertions.

These receptors are not linked to any known antigen. Clones were sequenced by immunoSEQ multiplex PCR, and TCRdb holds only the in-frame ones, with some missing. The specimen has 14,000 or so clones, none found just once. Material: peripheral blood mononuclear cells. The source is a human donor with common variable immunodeficiency.

This clone was counted only a few times. The read falls 3 residues short of the CDR3 end, and the missing part is taken from the germline J gene. This rearrangement joins TRBV7-2 to TRBJ1-1; perhaps TRBD1 as D (6 bases). Trimming took off 5 bases at V and 1 base at J, with 8 bases between the two ends. Germline loops: CDR1 SGHTA, CDR2 FQGNSA. There are 13 residues in the CDR3. The CDR3: CASSTGQNTEAFF. The sequenced CDR3 bases are TGTGCCAGCAGCACGGGACAGAACACTGAA.

This clone appeared many times. The read falls 3 residues short of the CDR3 end, and the missing part is taken from the germline J gene. This chain links TRBV10-3 with TRBJ1-5, with a tentative D call TRBD1 (5 bases). The CDR3 has 15 residues. Per the germline V gene, CDR1 is ENHRY and CDR2 is SYGVKD. Trimming stripped 4 bases from V and 0 bases from J, with 10 bases between. CDR3: CAISGFGGSNQPQHF. The CDR3 bases that were read are TGTGCCATCAGTGGGTTCGGGGGTAGCAATCAGCCC.

In this sample, this clone turned up a few times. The missing CDR3 end, 3 residues past where the read stops, is filled in from the germline J gene. The gene calls are TRBV19 and TRBJ1-6; D perhaps matches TRBD1 (5 bases). The CDR3 runs 15 residues. V was clipped by 4 bases and J by 5 bases, with 12 bases between them. Looked up from germline, CDR1 is LNHDA and CDR2 is SQIVND (reference sequence). The CDR3 here is CASSRGTHNNSPLHF. The part of the CDR3 DNA that was read is TGTGCCAGTAGTAGGGGGACTCACAATAATTCACCC.

In the case of this clone: The CDR3 goes on 3 residues after the read ends, and that part is filled in from the germline J gene. The genes are TRBV18 and TRBJ2-1, with 7 positions matching TRBD1. Trimming at V came to 0 bases and at J to 5 bases, leaving 4 bases not matched to a gene. Looked up from germline, CDR1 is KGHSH and CDR2 is LQKENI. The CDR3 consists of 15 residues. CDR3 residues: CASSPPGQINNEQFF. The covered CDR3 bases are TGTGCCAGCTCACCACCGGGACAGATTAACAATGAG.

There are a few counts of this clone. The CDR3 end lies 3 residues beyond the end of the read and is filled in from the germline J gene. The chain couples TRBV30 to TRBJ1-1, with TRBD1 as a possible D gene (6 bases). V was cut by 8 bases and J by 6 bases, with 28 bases left in between. The CDR3 consists of 16 residues. Germline assignment: CDR1 GTSNPN and CDR2 SVGIG (reference sequence). Partial CDR3 DNA: TGTGCCGGGGCGGGCATGACTACCGCAGGGGTGGCTGAA. As protein: CAGAGMTTAGVAE. The full CDR3 sequence reads CAGAGMTTAGVAEAFF.

As for this clone: The DNA ends 3 residues before the CDR3 does, and the rest of the CDR3 is filled in from the germline J gene. This chain connects TRBV7-9 to TRBJ1-2; no clear D. V was trimmed by 4 bases and J by 4 bases, leaving 13 bases between them. The CDR3 runs 14 residues. Germline V CDR1 and CDR2: SEHNR, FQNEAQ (reference sequence). The CDR3 loop is CASSSSSGVYGYTF. The CDR3 bases that were read are TGTGCCAGCAGCTCTTCCTCCGGGGTCTATGGC.

Remarks on this clone: The read terminates 3 residues before the CDR3 end, so the remaining end is supplied by the germline J gene. This chain connects TRBV7-3 to TRBJ2-7, with D hard to call. V was cut by 1 base and J by 0 bases, with 7 bases left in between. The CDR3 is 14 residues long. Germline CDR1 and CDR2: SGHTA and FQGTGA. The CDR3 protein is CASSLMSDSYEQYF. Incomplete CDR3 DNA: TGTGCCAGCAGCTTAATGTCAGACTCCTACGAG.

This clone is labeled medium-sized. The missing CDR3 end, 3 residues past where the read stops, is filled in from the germline J gene. The V gene is TRBV19, the J gene TRBJ1-2; a possible D gene is TRBD1 (5 bases). The germline gives CDR1 LNHDA, CDR2 SQIVND (reference sequence). The CDR3 runs 13 residues. Trimming stripped 7 bases from V and 6 bases from J, with 15 bases between. CDR3 DNA (partial): TGTGCCAGTAAATTTAGGGGCTTCAATGGC. This translates into CASKFRGFNG. The whole CDR3 reads CASKFRGFNGYTF.

This clone occurred a few times. The missing CDR3 end, 3 residues past where the read stops, is filled in from the germline J gene. J is TRBJ2-2 and V is TRBV19; perhaps TRBD1 as D (5 bases). Germline values: CDR1 LNHDA, CDR2 SQIVND (reference sequence). V dropped 7 bases and J dropped 3 bases, with 12 bases sitting between them. There are 14 residues in the CDR3. The CDR3 loop is CASNTDTHTGELFF. CDR3 DNA, as far as it was read: TGTGCCAGTAATACGGACACCCACACCGGGGAG.

With regard to this clone: The read comes to an end 3 residues before the CDR3 does, leaving the germline J gene to fill in the end. The chain joins TRBV18 to TRBJ2-7; 7 bases are shared with TRBD1. Germline CDR1 and CDR2: KGHSH and LQKENI. V was pared by 5 bases and J by 1 base, with 11 bases of the junction left unmatched. This CDR3 has 16 residues. The covered CDR3 bases are TGTGCCAGCTCATCGACGTTTACAGGGGTGTCCTACGAG. Its protein product is CASSSTFTGVSYE. The entire CDR3 protein is CASSSTFTGVSYEQYF.

The table lists this clone with many counts. The read finishes 3 residues shy of the CDR3 end, and the germline J gene is used to complete it. The V and J genes are TRBV29-1 and TRBJ2-1; TRBD1 aligns across 9 bases. The V gene end was trimmed by 7 bases and the J gene end by 6 bases; junction bases not matched to a gene: 4. The V gene's germline CDR1 is SQVTM and CDR2 ANQGSEA. CDR3 size: 12 residues. The CDR3 sequence: CSGDRASNEQFF. The sequenced CDR3 bases are TGCAGCGGGGACAGGGCTAGCAATGAG.

As regards this clone: The read finishes 3 residues shy of the CDR3 end, and the germline J gene is used to complete it. V and J are TRBV19 and TRBJ2-3; the match to TRBD1 covers 10 bases. CDR1 is LNHDA and CDR2 is SQIVND in the germline V gene (reference sequence). The junction had 6 bases not matched to a gene; V was cut back by 4 bases and J by 2 bases. CDR3 length: 16 amino acids. CDR3 bases read: TGTGCCAGTAGTACCCGGGACAGGGGATCCACAGATACG. It encodes CASSTRDRGSTDT. The whole CDR3 region reads CASSTRDRGSTDTQYF.

This clone was seen a handful of times. With the read ending 3 residues before the CDR3 end, the germline J gene is used to fill in that end. The rearrangement links TRBV7-9 to TRBJ2-5, with TRBD2 matching over 8 bases. This CDR3 comprises 14 residues. Germline V gives CDR1 SEHNR, CDR2 FQNEAQ (reference sequence). Trimming at V came to 7 bases and at J to 5 bases, leaving 9 bases not matched to a gene. The part of the CDR3 DNA that was read is TGTGCCAGCACTCGGGGGGGGGCTGGGGAGACC. This sequence encodes CASTRGGAGET. The whole CDR3 reads CASTRGGAGETQYF.

With regard to this clone: Coverage ceases 3 residues before the CDR3 finishes, and the germline J gene fills in the end. V usage is TRBV7-9 and J usage is TRBJ2-5; 7 bases fit TRBD1. The CDR3 contains 15 residues. Trimming took 5 bases from V and 1 from J; bases not matched to a gene: 7. Germline V lookup: CDR1 SEHNR, CDR2 FQNEAQ (reference sequence). The CDR3 bases that were read are TGTGCCAGCAGCCTAAGACAGGGCCTCCAAGAGACC. It translates to CASSLRQGLQET. The complete CDR3 reads CASSLRQGLQETQYF.

Concerning this clone itself: The read gets to within 3 residues of the CDR3 end, and the germline J gene fills in the rest. This chain joins TRBV5-1 and TRBJ2-7; 8 bases align to TRBD1. The V gene's germline CDR1 is SGHRS and CDR2 YFSETQ. The V and J ends lost 3 bases and 2 bases, in that order; junction bases with no gene match: 7. This CDR3 contains 15 residues. The sequenced part of the CDR3 DNA is TGCGCCAGCAGCTCGGCGACAGGGGACCCCTACGAG. This translates into CASSSATGDPYE. In full, the CDR3 is CASSSATGDPYEQYF.